The clone carrying this T cell receptor (beta chain) has a count of ten or more. TCRdb passed the RT-PCR reads through MiXCR, listing each CDR3 protein once. In the table there are hundreds of thousands of distinct CDR3 sequences, over 12% of which are singletons. CDR1 and CDR2 from the germline V gene are ENHRY and SYGVKD. V gave up 3 bases and J gave up 2 bases; unmatched junction bases: 9. The CDR3 is 17 residues long. The V call is TRBV10-3, the J call TRBJ2-3; 9 bases are shared with TRBD2. Specimen: memory CD4+ T cells from blood. The sequence was collected from a female donor in good health, serving as a healthy control. The CDR3 loop is CAISDPSASGNTDTQYF. CDR3 in DNA: TGTGCCATCAGTGACCCCTCGGCTAGCGGGAACACAGATACGCAGTATTTT.